This T cell receptor (beta chain) is from a study of blood T cell repertoires in COVID-19. CDR3 length equals 17 residues. CDR1 and CDR2 from the germline V gene are SGHTS and YDEGEE. J was trimmed by 8 bases and V by 5 bases; bases with no gene match: 19. As originally analysed: By means of reference gene primer amplification, nucleated cell counts were estimated. Assay used: immunoSEQ multiplex PCR; TCRdb lists only in-frame clones, some missing. V and J calls and clone size are as listed in that table; D and trimming were resolved from the DNA. The sample holds some 120,000 clones; 85% to 90% are singletons and the top ten take more than 2%.

J is TRBJ2-1 and V is TRBV5-8, with TRBD1 identical over 7 bases. This sequence originates from a woman in her forties or fifties with acute or convalescent COVID-19. The specimen sequenced was peripheral blood. CDR3 nucleotide sequence: TGTGCCAGCAGAACAGACAGGGTGTTTGTTGTGAAGTATGAGCAGTTCTTC. It yields the protein CASRTDRVFVVKYEQFF.